These 14 T cell receptor beta chains were all obtained from the same sample, sequenced in a study of OX40 agonist ivuxolimab in advanced cancers. The library relied on the immunoSEQ multiplex PCR assay. This immuneACCESS table, as held by TCRdb, lists in-frame sequences with V and J called but not all clones. Of the missing ones, under half trace to an unresolved V gene in checked studies; the others have no known cause. Recorded for this sample are 66,000 or so clones; less than 85% of them occurred a single time. In total, the top ten clones hold roughly 4% of the sample. Specimen: CD4+ or CD8+ T cells sorted from blood, collected in a trial of the OX40 agonist ivuxolimab. The receptor set was obtained from an adult with an advanced solid tumor such as melanoma, head and neck, liver or kidney cancer.

The V gene is TRBV6-5, the J gene TRBJ2-1; TRBD2 agrees at 7 bases. The V gene's germline CDR1 is MNHEY and CDR2 SVGAGI. CDR3 length equals 16 residues. Trimming cost V 2 bases and J 4 bases; bases outside gene matches: 8. In DNA form, the CDR3 reads TGTGCCAGCAGTTACCCAGGCGGGAGTGGGTACAATGAGCAGTTCTTC. This encodes CASSYPGGSGYNEQFF.

This rearrangement joins TRBV18 to TRBJ2-7; a possible D gene is TRBD1 (5 bases). Per the germline V gene, CDR1 is KGHSH and CDR2 is LQKENI. V lost 3 bases and J lost 2, with 11 bases in between. The CDR3 has 14 residues. In DNA, the CDR3 is TGTGCCAGCTCACCTCAGGGAATGCCCTACGAGCAGTACTTC. It codes for CASSPQGMPYEQYF.

V gene TRBV5-4 combines with J gene TRBJ1-2; 11 positions match TRBD1. CDR1 is SGHNT, CDR2 YYREEE, per germline (reference sequence). V shed 4 bases, J shed 4 bases, and the junction held 6 bases outside the gene matches. CDR3 length: 15 residues. CDR3 sequence reads: CASSPGTGGSYGYTF. The CDR3 DNA follows: TGTGCCAGCAGCCCAGGGACAGGGGGGTCCTATGGCTACACCTTC. The full variable domain, its missing parts supplied by reference TRBV5-4 and TRBJ1-2, is ETGVTQSPTHLIKTRGQQVTLRCSSQSGHNTVSWYQQALGQGPQFIFQYYREEENGRGNFPPRFSGLQFPNYSSELNVNALELDDSALYLCASSPGTGGSYGYTFGSGTRLTVV.

This chain uses TRBV2 with TRBJ2-7, with TRBD1 matching over 7 bases. J lost 0 bases, V lost 0 bases, and 2 bases had no gene match. Germline V gene sequence: CDR1 SNHLY, CDR2 FYNNEI. The CDR3 runs 15 residues. The CDR3 spells CASSEARTGSYEQYF. For the CDR3, the DNA is TGTGCCAGCAGTGAAGCCCGGACAGGCTCCTACGAGCAGTACTTC.

The CDR3 loop reads CATSRDIQETQYF. Here the CDR3 DNA reads TGTGCCACCAGCAGAGACATCCAAGAGACCCAGTACTTC. The V call is TRBV15, the J call TRBJ2-5; D call uncertain. Deletions cut 0 bases from V and 1 base from J, with 3 bases between. Germline V gene sequence: CDR1 LNHNV, CDR2 YYDKDF (reference sequence). This CDR3 is built from 13 residues.

This chain links TRBV11-3 with TRBJ2-1, with 9 nucleotides matching TRBD1. There are 15 residues in the CDR3. From germline, CDR1 is SGHNT and CDR2 YENEEA. After removal of 3 bases from V and 2 bases from J, the junction contained 2 bases not matched to a gene. CDR3 in amino acids: CASSLRDRAYNEQFF. CDR3 nucleotides: TGTGCCAGCAGCTTGAGGGACAGGGCCTACAATGAGCAGTTCTTC.

The chain links TRBV9 to TRBJ2-1; D remains unclear. Germline assignment: CDR1 SGDLS and CDR2 YYNGEE. The CDR3 contains 13 residues. The V end was cut by 0 bases, the J end by 7 bases, with 8 bases between. Here the CDR3 DNA reads TGTGCCAGCAGCGTAGCGGATGGGAATGAGCAGTTCTTC. This codes for CASSVADGNEQFF.

This clone was recorded many times. This sequence joins TRBV27 and TRBJ2-3; D possibly corresponds to TRBD1 (5 bases). The length of the CDR3 is 15 residues. Trimming took off 3 bases at V and 0 bases at J, with 10 bases between the two ends. CDR1 and CDR2 from the germline V gene are MNHEY and SMNVEV (reference sequence). CDR3 amino acids: CASSFKGPSTDTQYF. The CDR3 region has the DNA TGTGCCAGCAGTTTTAAGGGGCCTAGCACAGATACGCAGTATTTT.

This sequence joins TRBV19 and TRBJ2-1; 8 nucleotides align to TRBD2. This CDR3 is built from 14 residues. The V gene's germline CDR1 is LNHDA and CDR2 SQIVND (reference sequence). V lost 8 bases and J lost 3; bases outside the gene matches: 6. The CDR3 nucleotides read TGTGCCAGTGGGACGGGGGGGTTCTACAATGAGCAGTTCTTC. Translated: CASGTGGFYNEQFF.

This chain uses TRBV28 with TRBJ1-5; no reliable D call. The length of the CDR3 is 12 residues. V lost 3 bases, J lost 5 bases, and 5 bases lay in between. Germline loops: CDR1 MDHEN, CDR2 SYDVKM. The CDR3 protein is CASSFNHQPQHF. In DNA, the CDR3 is TGTGCCAGCAGTTTTAATCATCAGCCCCAGCATTTT.

This chain uses TRBV28 with TRBJ2-7, with D unclear. The CDR3 sequence is 11 residues long. V gave up 4 bases and J gave up 6 bases, with 7 bases separating them. Per the germline V gene, CDR1 is MDHEN and CDR2 is SYDVKM. CDR3 coding DNA: TGTGCCAGCAGTTCCCTGATCGAGCAGTACTTC. It codes for CASSSLIEQYF. Full variable domain (missing parts from reference TRBV28 and TRBJ2-7): DVKVTQSSRYLVKRTGEKVFLECVQDMDHENMFWYRQDPGLGLRLIYFSYDVKMKEKGDIPEGYSVSREKKERFSLILESASTNQTSMYLCASSSLIEQYFGPGTRLTVT.

The chain has TRBV5-1 and TRBJ2-3, with D perhaps matching TRBD1 or TRBD2 (5 bases each). The CDR3 has 11 amino acids. V dropped 5 bases and J dropped 6 bases, with 7 bases sitting between them. Germline CDR1 and CDR2: SGHRS and YFSETQ. The CDR3 reads CASSWGDTQYF. The CDR3 nucleotides are TGCGCCAGCAGTTGGGGGGATACGCAGTATTTT.

The rearrangement joins TRBV14 to TRBJ1-1; weak D call: TRBD1 (5 bases). The germline V and J ends were trimmed by 6 bases and 4 bases, with 12 bases remaining between them. Per germline, CDR1 SGHDN and CDR2 FVKESK. This CDR3 region has 13 residues. Written as DNA, the CDR3 is TGTGCCAGCAGGCTGTCGGGGGGCACTGAAGCTTTCTTT. Translation gives CASRLSGGTEAFF.

V gene TRBV25-1 combines with J gene TRBJ2-7; D is possibly TRBD1 or TRBD2 (5 bases each). The J call is in doubt because the DNA end fits TRBJ2-1 better. CDR1 is MGHDK, CDR2 SYGVNS, per germline. This CDR3 contains 14 residues. CDR3 residues: CASTRGDRNNEQFF. CDR3 bases: TGTGCCAGCACTCGAGGGGATAGAAACAATGAGCAGTTCTTC.